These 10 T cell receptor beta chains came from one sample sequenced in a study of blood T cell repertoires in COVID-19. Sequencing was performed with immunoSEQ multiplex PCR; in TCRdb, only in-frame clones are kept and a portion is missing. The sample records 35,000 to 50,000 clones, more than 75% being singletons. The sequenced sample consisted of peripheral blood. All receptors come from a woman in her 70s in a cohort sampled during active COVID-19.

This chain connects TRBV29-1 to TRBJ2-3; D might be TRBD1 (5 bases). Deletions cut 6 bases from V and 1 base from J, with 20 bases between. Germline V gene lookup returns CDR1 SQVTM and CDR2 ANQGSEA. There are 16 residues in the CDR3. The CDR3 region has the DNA TGCAGCGTCGCAGGGTTTCGAAATAAGGGCACAGATACGCAGTATTTT. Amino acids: CSVAGFRNKGTDTQYF.

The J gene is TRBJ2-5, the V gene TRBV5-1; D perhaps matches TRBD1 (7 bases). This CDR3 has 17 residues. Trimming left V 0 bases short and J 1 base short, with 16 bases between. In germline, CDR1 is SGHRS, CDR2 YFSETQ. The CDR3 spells CASSLGQGRGVQETQYF. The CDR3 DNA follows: TGCGCCAGCAGCTTGGGACAGGGAAGGGGGGTCCAAGAGACCCAGTACTTC.

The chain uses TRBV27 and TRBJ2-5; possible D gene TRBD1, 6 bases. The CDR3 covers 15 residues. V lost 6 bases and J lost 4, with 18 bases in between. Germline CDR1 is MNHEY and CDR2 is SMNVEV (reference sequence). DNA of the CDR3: TGTGCCAGCAGGTTTAGGTCAGGGGTCGTAGAGACCCAGTACTTC. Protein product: CASRFRSGVVETQYF.

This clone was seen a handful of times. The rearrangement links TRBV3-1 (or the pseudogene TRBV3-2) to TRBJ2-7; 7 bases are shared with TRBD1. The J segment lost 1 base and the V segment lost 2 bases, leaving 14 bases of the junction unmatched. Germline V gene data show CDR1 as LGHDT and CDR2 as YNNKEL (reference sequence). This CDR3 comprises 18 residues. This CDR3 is CASSQTGLAGTESYEQYF. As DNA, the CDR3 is TGTGCCAGCAGCCAAACCGGGCTTGCCGGGACAGAGTCCTACGAGCAGTACTTC.

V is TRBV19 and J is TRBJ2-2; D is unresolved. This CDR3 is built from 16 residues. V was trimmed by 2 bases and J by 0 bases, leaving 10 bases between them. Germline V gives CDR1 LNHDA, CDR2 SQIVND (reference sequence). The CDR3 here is CASSIMSTANTGELFF. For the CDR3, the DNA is TGTGCCAGTAGTATAATGTCAACGGCGAACACCGGGGAGCTGTTTTTT. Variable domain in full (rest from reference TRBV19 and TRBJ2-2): DGGITQSPKYLFRKEGQNVTLSCEQNLNHDAMYWYRQDPGQGLRLIYYSQIVNDFQKGDIAEGYSVSREKKESFPLTVTSAQKNPTAFYLCASSIMSTANTGELFFGEGSRLTVL.

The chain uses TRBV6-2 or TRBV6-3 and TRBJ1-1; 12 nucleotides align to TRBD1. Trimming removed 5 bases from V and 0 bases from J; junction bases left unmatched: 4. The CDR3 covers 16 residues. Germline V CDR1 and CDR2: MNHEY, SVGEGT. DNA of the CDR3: TGTGCCAGCAGTCGGGACAGGGGGCTCATGAACACTGAAGCTTTCTTT. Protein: CASSRDRGLMNTEAFF.

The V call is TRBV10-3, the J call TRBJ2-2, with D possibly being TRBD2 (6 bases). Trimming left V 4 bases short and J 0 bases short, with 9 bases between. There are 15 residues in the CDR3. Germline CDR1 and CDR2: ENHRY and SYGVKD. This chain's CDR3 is CAISGDFANTGELFF. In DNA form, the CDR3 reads TGTGCCATCAGTGGGGACTTCGCGAACACCGGGGAGCTGTTTTTT.

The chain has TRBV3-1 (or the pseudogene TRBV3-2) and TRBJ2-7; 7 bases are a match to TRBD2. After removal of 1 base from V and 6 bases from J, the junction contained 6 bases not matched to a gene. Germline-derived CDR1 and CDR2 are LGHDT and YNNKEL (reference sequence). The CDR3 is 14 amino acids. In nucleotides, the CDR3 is TGTGCCAGCAGCCAAGTATCCGGGAGGTTCGAGCAGTACTTC. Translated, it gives CASSQVSGRFEQYF.

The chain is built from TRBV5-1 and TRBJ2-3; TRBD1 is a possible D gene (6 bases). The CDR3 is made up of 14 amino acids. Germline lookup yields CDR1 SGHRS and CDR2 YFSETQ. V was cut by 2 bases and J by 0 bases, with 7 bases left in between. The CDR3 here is CASSLGQSTDTQYF. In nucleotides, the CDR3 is TGCGCCAGCAGCTTAGGACAGAGCACAGATACGCAGTATTTT.

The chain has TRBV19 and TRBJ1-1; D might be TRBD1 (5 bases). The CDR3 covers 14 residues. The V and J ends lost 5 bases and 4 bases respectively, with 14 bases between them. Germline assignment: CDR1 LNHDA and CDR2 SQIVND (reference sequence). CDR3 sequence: CASSALGGGTEAFF. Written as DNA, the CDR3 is TGTGCCAGTAGTGCCCTCGGGGGGGGCACTGAAGCTTTCTTT.